This T cell receptor beta chain stems from a study of vaccination effects on CD4 cells after COVID-19. In regard to this clone: Its antigen is still unknown.

TCRdb's table, derived via immunoSEQ multiplex PCR, lists solely in-frame clones and lacks some. The sample has tens of thousands of clones, about 70% seen once; the top ten hold about 3%. Investigators separated out CD4+ T cells once approximately 9 days of culture had passed. The CDR3 has 15 residues. The germline gives CDR1 SGDLS, CDR2 YYNGEE. Trimming cost V 0 bases and J 0 bases, with 7 bases left between them. The receptor comes from a human donor who received a COVID-19 vaccine. Source: CD4+ T cells from PBMCs cultured without peptide, taken before COVID-19 vaccination. The rearrangement joins TRBV9 to TRBJ1-5, with D possibly being TRBD1 (6 bases). CDR3 residues: CASSVGRGSNQPQHF. CDR3 nucleotides: TGTGCCAGCAGCGTAGGCAGGGGTAGCAATCAGCCCCAGCATTTT.